This T cell receptor (beta chain) stems from a study of long-term antiretroviral therapy in people with HIV. Study-wide background: By about a decade, the earliest samples predate the 2015 immediate-ART recommendation. Study findings and constraints: Against controls, HIV repertoires showed narrower ranges of CDR3 length.

For this clone: What it binds is unknown.

The assay, immunoSEQ v3.0, was run at survey level. A per-sample goal of about 35,000-55,000 T-cell genomes was targeted by sequencing. Produced via immunoSEQ multiplex PCR; TCRdb's table is partial and in-frame only. The sample contains approximately 25,000 clones, almost 80% of which appear only once. The germline V gene encodes CDR1 SGHTA and CDR2 FQGTGA. Trimming shortened V by 2 bases and J by 4 bases, and 11 bases separated the two germline ends. The CDR3 extends over 14 amino acids. The receptor comes from a man younger than 40 with HIV. The chain is built from TRBV7-3 and TRBJ1-1; D is unresolved. The source was unsorted PBMCs, collected 2.1 years after starting antiretroviral therapy. The CDR3 protein is CASSLDGVATEAFF. The CDR3 coding sequence is TGTGCCAGCAGCTTAGACGGGGTGGCCACTGAAGCTTTCTTT. The entire variable domain, with the rest obtained from reference TRBV7-3 and TRBJ1-1, is as follows: GAGVSQTPSNKVTEKGKYVELRCDPISGHTALYWYRQSLGQGPEFLIYFQGTGAADDSGLPNDRFFAVRPEGSVSTLKIQRTERGDSAVYLCASSLDGVATEAFFGQGTRLTVV.